This T cell receptor (beta chain) was documented in a study of beta chain features in type 1 diabetes. cDNA synthesis used the whole RNA isolate, giving expressed TCRB sequences. Measured with immunoSEQ multiplex PCR; TCRdb has only the in-frame clones, and not every one. The table records 110,000 to 150,000 clones, roughly 9.7% of them present only once. The CDR3 covers 11 residues. The germline gives CDR1 SGHTA, CDR2 FQGNSA. V was clipped by 3 bases and J by 12 bases, with 12 bases between them. This clone was observed a few times. The antigen remains undetermined. Study-wide points: PCR might favor shorter templates, but any such skew would affect patients and controls equally. Naive, central memory and regulatory TCRB repertoires appeared more similar among patients than healthy donors. Shorter TCRB CDR3s, moderately but significantly so, were found in Type 1 diabetes patients in all four CD4+ subsets.

CD4+ cells of the naive, central memory, regulatory and stem cell-like memory types were sorted via CD45RO/CCR7/CD25/CD127/CD95/CD27. The receptor was isolated from a middle-aged woman in good health. The sample was central memory CD4+ T cells from blood. J is TRBJ2-7 and V is TRBV7-2; D perhaps matches TRBD1 (5 bases). The CDR3 protein is CASSLDTTPYF. The CDR3 region has the DNA TGTGCCAGCAGCTTGGACACCACCCCGTACTTC. The variable domain in full, with the rest retrieved from reference TRBV7-2 and TRBJ2-7, is GAGVSQSPSNKVTEKGKDVELRCDPISGHTALYWYRQSLGQGLEFLIYFQGNSAPDKSGLPSDRFSAERTGGSVSTLTIQRTQQEDSAVYLCASSLDTTPYFGPGTRLTVT.